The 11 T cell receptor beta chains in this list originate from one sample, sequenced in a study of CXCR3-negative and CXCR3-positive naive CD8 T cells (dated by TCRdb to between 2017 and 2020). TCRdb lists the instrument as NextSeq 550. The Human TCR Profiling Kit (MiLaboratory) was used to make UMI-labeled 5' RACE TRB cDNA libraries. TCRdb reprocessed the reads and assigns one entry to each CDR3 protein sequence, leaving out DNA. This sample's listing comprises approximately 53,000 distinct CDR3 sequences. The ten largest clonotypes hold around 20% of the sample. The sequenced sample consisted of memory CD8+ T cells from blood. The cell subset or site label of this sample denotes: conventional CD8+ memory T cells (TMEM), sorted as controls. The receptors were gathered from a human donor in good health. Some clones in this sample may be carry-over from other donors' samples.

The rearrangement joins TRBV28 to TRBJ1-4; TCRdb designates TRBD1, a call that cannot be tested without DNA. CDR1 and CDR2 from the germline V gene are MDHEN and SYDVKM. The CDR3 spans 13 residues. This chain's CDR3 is CASFNRGYEKLFF.

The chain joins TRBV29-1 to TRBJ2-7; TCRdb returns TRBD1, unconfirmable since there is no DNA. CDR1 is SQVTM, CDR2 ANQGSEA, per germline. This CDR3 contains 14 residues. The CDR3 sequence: CSVEDSRGDYEQYF.

CDR3 loop: CASSQGALGQALFF. The chain carries TRBV4-1 and TRBJ2-2; TCRdb's D call, TRBD1, is unchecked because there is no DNA. CDR3 length: 14 residues. Germline V gene data show CDR1 as MGHRA and CDR2 as YSYEKL.

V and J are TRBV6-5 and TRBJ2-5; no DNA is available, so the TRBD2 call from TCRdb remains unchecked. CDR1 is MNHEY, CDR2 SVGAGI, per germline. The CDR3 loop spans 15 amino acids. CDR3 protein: CASNPSGRAWETQYF.

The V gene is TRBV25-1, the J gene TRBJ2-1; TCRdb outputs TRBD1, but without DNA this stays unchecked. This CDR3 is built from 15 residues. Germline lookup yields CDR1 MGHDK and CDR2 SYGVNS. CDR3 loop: CASRAQGALINEQFF.

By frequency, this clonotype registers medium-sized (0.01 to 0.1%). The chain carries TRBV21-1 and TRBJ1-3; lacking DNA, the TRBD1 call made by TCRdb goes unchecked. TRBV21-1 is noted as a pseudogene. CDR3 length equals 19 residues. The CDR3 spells CASSKGSPGRLTSGNTIYF.

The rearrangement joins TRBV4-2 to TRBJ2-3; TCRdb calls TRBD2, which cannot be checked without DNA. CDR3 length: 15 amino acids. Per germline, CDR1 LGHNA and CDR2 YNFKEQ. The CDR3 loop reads CASSQARGAVDTQYF.

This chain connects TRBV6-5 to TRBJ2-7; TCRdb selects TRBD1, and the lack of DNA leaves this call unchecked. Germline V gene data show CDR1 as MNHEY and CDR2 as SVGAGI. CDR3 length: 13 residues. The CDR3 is CASSYRDSYEQYF.

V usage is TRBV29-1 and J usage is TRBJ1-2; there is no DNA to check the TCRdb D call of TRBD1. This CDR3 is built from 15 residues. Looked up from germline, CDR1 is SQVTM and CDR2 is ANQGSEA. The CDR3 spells CSVLDPLTGTYGYTF. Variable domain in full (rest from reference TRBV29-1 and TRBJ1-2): SAVISQKPSRDICQRGTSLTIQCQVDSQVTMMFWYRQQPGQSLTLIATANQGSEATYESGFVIDKFPISRPNLTFSTLTVSNMSPEDSSIYLCSVLDPLTGTYGYTFGSGTRLTVV.

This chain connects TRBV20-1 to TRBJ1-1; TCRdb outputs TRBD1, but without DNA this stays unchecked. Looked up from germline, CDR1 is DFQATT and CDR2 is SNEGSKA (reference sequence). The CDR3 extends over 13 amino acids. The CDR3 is CSALTGGTTEAFF.

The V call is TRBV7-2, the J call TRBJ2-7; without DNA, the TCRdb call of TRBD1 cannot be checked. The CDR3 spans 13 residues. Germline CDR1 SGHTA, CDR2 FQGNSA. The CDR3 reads CASSLLDSSEQYF.